One sample yielded the 9 T cell receptor beta chains listed below, sequenced in a study of blood T cells in healthy people across ages. Together with a sample-barcoded 5' primer, a J-beta primer mix was included in a second PCR lasting roughly 6 to 12 cycles. TCRdb processed the 5' RACE reads anew with MiXCR; each CDR3 protein has one entry. The profile shows about 510,000 distinct CDR3 sequences, about 26% of them singletons. The same data also went into a second study, on T cells of mothers and their children.

Sequencing was done on a sample of blood. The source is a boy aged 2 to 9 in good health.

This sequence joins TRBV19 and TRBJ2-3; D gene ambiguous. The V end lost 1 base, the J end lost 2 bases, and 7 bases lay between the germline ends. CDR1 and CDR2 from the germline V gene are LNHDA and SQIVND (reference sequence). There are 14 residues in the CDR3. CDR3 nucleotides: TGTGCCAGTAGTATAGGTGGCCCCACAGATACGCAGTATTTT. Its protein is CASSIGGPTDTQYF.

The genes are TRBV6-6 and TRBJ1-2; 8 bases match TRBD1. CDR3 length: 14 residues. Germline assignment: CDR1 MNHNY and CDR2 SVGAGI (reference sequence). Trimming cost V 6 bases and J 8 bases; bases outside gene matches: 11. Here the CDR3 reads CASSSGTGYLGYTF. CDR3 coding DNA: TGTGCCAGCAGCTCCGGGACAGGTTATCTGGGCTACACCTTC.

For the CDR3, the DNA is TGTGCCAGCAGTTTGAGGGGGCTCCAAGCTAACTATGGCTACACCTTC. Translated: CASSLRGLQANYGYTF. The genes are TRBV12-3 or TRBV12-4 and TRBJ1-2; 7 bases align to TRBD1. The length of the CDR3 is 16 residues. The J segment lost 0 bases and the V segment lost 3 bases, leaving 7 bases of the junction unmatched.

V is TRBV18 and J is TRBJ1-1, with D unclear. Germline lookup yields CDR1 KGHSH and CDR2 LQKENI. There are 11 residues in the CDR3. Trimming pared 5 bases from V and 6 bases from J, leaving 7 bases between. This CDR3 reads CASSLGSEAFF. CDR3 nucleotide sequence: TGTGCCAGCTCATTAGGGTCTGAAGCTTTCTTT. Based on the CDR3 plus reference TRBV18 and TRBJ1-1, the full variable domain is NAGVMQNPRHLVRRRGQEARLRCSPMKGHSHVYWYRQLPEEGLKFMVYLQKENIIDESGMPKERFSAEFPKEGPSILRIQQVVRGDSAAYFCASSLGSEAFFGQGTRLTVV.

V and J are TRBV7-2 and TRBJ2-4; TRBD2 matches 7 bases. The CDR3 runs 16 residues. Per the germline V gene, CDR1 is SGHTA and CDR2 is FQGNSA. J lost 6 bases, V lost 2 bases, and 10 bases had no gene match. DNA of the CDR3: TGTGCCAGCAGCTTACGGGGGGTGGGTTTCGCAAACATTCAGTACTTC. Amino acid sequence: CASSLRGVGFANIQYF.

V gene TRBV4-3 combines with J gene TRBJ2-2, with 8 bases that match TRBD2. The CDR3 loop spans 18 amino acids. Germline V CDR1 and CDR2: LGHNA, YSLEER. After removal of 0 bases from V and 3 bases from J, the junction contained 9 bases not matched to a gene. For the CDR3, the DNA is TGCGCCAGCAGCCAAGATCCGAGCGGGAGTGCGGACACCGGGGAGCTGTTTTTT. It specifies CASSQDPSGSADTGELFF.

This clonotype was seen more than once but under ten times. CDR3 residues: CASGLGTAYNSPLHF. In DNA, the CDR3 is TGTGCCAGCGGGTTAGGGACAGCTTATAATTCACCCCTCCACTTT. V gene TRBV28 combines with J gene TRBJ1-6; 7 bases map to TRBD1. The germline V gene encodes CDR1 MDHEN and CDR2 SYDVKM. Trimming cost V 8 bases and J 4 bases; bases outside gene matches: 8. The CDR3 runs to 15 residues.

The chain couples TRBV7-9 to TRBJ2-2; 8 bases align to TRBD1. The J segment lost 4 bases and the V segment lost 4 bases, leaving 2 bases of the junction unmatched. The CDR3 runs to 14 residues. Germline-derived CDR1 and CDR2 are SEHNR and FQNEAQ (reference sequence). The CDR3 region has the DNA TGTGCCAGCAGCTCGGGACAGGTCACCGGGGAGCTGTTTTTT. Translating gives CASSSGQVTGELFF.

This clonotype was observed a handful of times. The V call is TRBV7-3, the J call TRBJ2-3; 10 bases match TRBD2. V gave up 3 bases and J gave up 4 bases; unmatched junction bases: 7. This CDR3 has 16 residues. CDR1 is SGHTA and CDR2 is FQGTGA in the germline V gene. As DNA, the CDR3 is TGTGCCAGCAGCTTCACAGGGGGACTAGCGTCAGATACGCAGTATTTT. Protein product: CASSFTGGLASDTQYF. Looking up the rest from reference TRBV7-3 and TRBJ2-3 gives the full variable domain: GAGVSQTPSNKVTEKGKYVELRCDPISGHTALYWYRQSLGQGPEFLIYFQGTGAADDSGLPNDRFFAVRPEGSVSTLKIQRTERGDSAVYLCASSFTGGLASDTQYFGPGTRLTVL.